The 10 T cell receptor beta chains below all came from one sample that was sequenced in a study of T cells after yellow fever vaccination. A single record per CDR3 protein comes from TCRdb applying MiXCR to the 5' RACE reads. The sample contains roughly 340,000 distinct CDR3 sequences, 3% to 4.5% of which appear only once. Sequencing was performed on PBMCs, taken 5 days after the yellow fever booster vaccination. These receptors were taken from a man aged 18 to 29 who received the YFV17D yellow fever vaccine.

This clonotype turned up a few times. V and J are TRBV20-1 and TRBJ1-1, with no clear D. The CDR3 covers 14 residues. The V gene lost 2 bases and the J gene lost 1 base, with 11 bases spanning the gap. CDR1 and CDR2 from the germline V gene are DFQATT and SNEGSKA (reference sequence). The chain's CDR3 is CSARRRGGNTEAFF. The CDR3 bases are TGCAGTGCTAGACGACGGGGAGGGAACACTGAAGCTTTCTTT.

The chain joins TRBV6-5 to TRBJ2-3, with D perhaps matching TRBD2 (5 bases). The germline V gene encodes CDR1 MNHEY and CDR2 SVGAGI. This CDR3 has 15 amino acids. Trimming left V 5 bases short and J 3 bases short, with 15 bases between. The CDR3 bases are TGTGCCAGCAGTCCCTTCGGGGTCGAGACAGATACGCAGTATTTT. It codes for CASSPFGVETDTQYF.

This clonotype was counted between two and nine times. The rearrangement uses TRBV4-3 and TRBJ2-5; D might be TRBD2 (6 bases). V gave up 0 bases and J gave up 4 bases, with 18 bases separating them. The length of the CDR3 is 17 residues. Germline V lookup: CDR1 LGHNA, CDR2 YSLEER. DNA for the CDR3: TGCGCCAGCAGCCAAGAGGGGGGACGAGGTCTGAGAGAGACCCAGTACTTC. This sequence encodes CASSQEGGRGLRETQYF.

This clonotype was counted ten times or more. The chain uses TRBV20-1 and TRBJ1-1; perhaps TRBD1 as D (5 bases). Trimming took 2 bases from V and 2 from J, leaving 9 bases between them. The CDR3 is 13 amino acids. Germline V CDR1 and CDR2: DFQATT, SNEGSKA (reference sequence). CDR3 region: CSARPDSNTEAFF. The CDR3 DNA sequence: TGCAGTGCTAGACCAGACAGCAACACTGAAGCTTTCTTT.

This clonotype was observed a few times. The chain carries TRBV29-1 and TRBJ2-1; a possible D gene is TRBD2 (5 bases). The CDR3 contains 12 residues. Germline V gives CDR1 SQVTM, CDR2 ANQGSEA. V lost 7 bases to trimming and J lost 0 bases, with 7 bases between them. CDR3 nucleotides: TGCAGCGCCGGGAACTCCTACAATGAGCAGTTCTTC. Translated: CSAGNSYNEQFF.

The CDR3 DNA sequence: TGTGCCACCAGTGAATACAGGGAAAGTACGCAGTATTTT. Amino acids: CATSEYRESTQYF. This sequence joins TRBV24-1 and TRBJ2-3; a weak D match, TRBD1 (6 bases). Germline CDR1 KGHDR, CDR2 SFDVKD. V lost 4 bases to trimming and J lost 8 bases, with 12 bases between them. CDR3 length equals 13 residues.

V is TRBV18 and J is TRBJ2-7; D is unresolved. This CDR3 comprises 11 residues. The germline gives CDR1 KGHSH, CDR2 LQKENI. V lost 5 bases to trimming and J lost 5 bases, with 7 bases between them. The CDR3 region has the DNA TGTGCCAGCTCAGAAGTCGACGAGCAGTACTTC. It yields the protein CASSEVDEQYF.

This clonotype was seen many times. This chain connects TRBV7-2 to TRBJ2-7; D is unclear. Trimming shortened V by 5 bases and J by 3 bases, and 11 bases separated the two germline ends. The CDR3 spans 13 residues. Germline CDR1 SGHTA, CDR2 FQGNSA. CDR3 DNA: TGTGCCAGCAGCCCCACCGGCGGCTACGAGCAGTACGTC. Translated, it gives CASSPTGGYEQYV.

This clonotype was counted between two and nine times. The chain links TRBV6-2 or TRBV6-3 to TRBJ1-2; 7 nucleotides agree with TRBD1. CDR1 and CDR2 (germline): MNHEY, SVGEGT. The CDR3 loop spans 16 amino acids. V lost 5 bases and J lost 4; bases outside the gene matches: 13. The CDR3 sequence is CASSNDDRVPVYGYTF. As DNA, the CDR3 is TGTGCCAGCAGTAACGATGACAGGGTGCCCGTCTATGGCTACACCTTC.

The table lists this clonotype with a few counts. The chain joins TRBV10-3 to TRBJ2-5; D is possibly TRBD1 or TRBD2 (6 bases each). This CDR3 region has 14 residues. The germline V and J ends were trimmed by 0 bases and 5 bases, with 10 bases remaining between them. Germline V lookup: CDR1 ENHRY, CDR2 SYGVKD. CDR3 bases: TGTGCCATCAGTGAGTCGACGGGGGCGGAGACCCAGTACTTC. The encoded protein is CAISESTGAETQYF.